The 19 T cell receptor beta chains below all came from one sample that was sequenced in a study of T cell repertoires in cytomegalovirus infection. MiXCR, run by TCRdb on the reads, gives a single entry per CDR3 protein. The sample includes about 230,000 distinct CDR3 sequences, roughly 22% of them seen just once. Input material: CD8+ T cells from PBMCs. These receptors came from a human donor in good health (CMV status not recorded). Some clones in this sample may be carry-over from other donors' samples.

The chain joins TRBV29-1 to TRBJ2-2; unclear D gene. Germline-derived CDR1 and CDR2 are SQVTM and ANQGSEA. Trimming removed 1 base from V and 5 bases from J, with 5 bases in between. The CDR3 is 12 residues long. The CDR3 DNA is TGCAGCGTTGAAGGGGTTACCGGGGAGCTGTTTTTT. This encodes CSVEGVTGELFF.

There are many counts of this clonotype. V and J are TRBV7-2 and TRBJ2-3; no firm D call. Trimming cost V 3 bases and J 0 bases, with 13 bases left between them. The CDR3 spans 16 residues. Germline V gene sequence: CDR1 SGHTA, CDR2 FQGNSA. CDR3 residues: CASSFDEIASTDTQYF. The CDR3 DNA reads as TGTGCCAGCAGCTTTGATGAGATCGCTAGCACAGATACGCAGTATTTT.

This clonotype has ten or more counts. The chain carries TRBV10-3 and TRBJ2-2, with D possibly being TRBD2 (5 bases). Germline V gives CDR1 ENHRY, CDR2 SYGVKD. This CDR3 has 14 amino acids. Trimming left V 3 bases short and J 2 bases short, with 7 bases between. CDR3 DNA: TGTGCCATCAGTGAAGGACTCAACACCGGGGAGCTGTTTTTT. Residues: CAISEGLNTGELFF.

This clonotype was seen more than once but under ten times. CDR3 amino acids: CASSQDFGTGSYEQYF. CDR3 coding DNA: TGCGCCAGCAGCCAAGATTTTGGGACAGGCTCCTACGAGCAGTACTTC. This rearrangement joins TRBV4-1 to TRBJ2-7; 8 nucleotides line up with TRBD1. The V gene end was trimmed by 0 bases and the J gene end by 0 bases; junction bases not matched to a gene: 4. The CDR3 totals 16 residues. The germline gives CDR1 MGHRA, CDR2 YSYEKL.

This clonotype was counted a few times. The rearrangement links TRBV5-4 to TRBJ1-1; no firm D call. Germline V gene sequence: CDR1 SGHNT, CDR2 YYREEE (reference sequence). The CDR3 length is 15 residues. Trimming pared 0 bases from V and 0 bases from J, leaving 9 bases between. CDR3 nucleotide sequence: TGTGCCAGCAGCTTGGGGGCAGAAATGAACACTGAAGCTTTCTTT. Translation gives CASSLGAEMNTEAFF. Full variable domain (missing parts from reference TRBV5-4 and TRBJ1-1): ETGVTQSPTHLIKTRGQQVTLRCSSQSGHNTVSWYQQALGQGPQFIFQYYREEENGRGNFPPRFSGLQFPNYSSELNVNALELDDSALYLCASSLGAEMNTEAFFGQGTRLTVV.

This clonotype has just a few counts. This chain joins TRBV6-6 and TRBJ2-7; TRBD1 or TRBD2 may be the D gene (7 bases each). Between the trimmed V and J ends, which lost 0 bases and 3 bases, there was a span of 15 bases. The CDR3 runs 16 residues. Germline values: CDR1 MNHNY, CDR2 SVGAGI (reference sequence). The CDR3 loop is CASSYSTGRELYEQYF. CDR3 DNA sequence: TGTGCCAGCAGTTACTCGACAGGGAGGGAACTCTACGAGCAGTACTTC.

The chain couples TRBV5-1 to TRBJ1-1; 10 positions agree with TRBD1. Germline V lookup: CDR1 SGHRS, CDR2 YFSETQ. The CDR3 spans 16 residues. Trimming took 4 bases from V and 1 from J; bases not matched to a gene: 7. CDR3 sequence: CASSPPRQGANTEAFF. Written as DNA, the CDR3 is TGCGCCAGCAGCCCTCCCAGACAGGGGGCGAACACTGAAGCTTTCTTT.

The chain carries TRBV4-1 and TRBJ2-7; D is tentatively TRBD1 or TRBD2 (5 bases each). This CDR3 contains 16 residues. The germline V and J ends were trimmed by 3 bases and 2 bases, with 17 bases remaining between them. The V gene's germline CDR1 is MGHRA and CDR2 YSYEKL. The CDR3 is CASSHGPGTATYEQYF. The CDR3 coding sequence is TGCGCCAGCAGCCACGGACCCGGGACGGCTACCTACGAGCAGTACTTC.

The chain combines TRBV5-6 with TRBJ2-5; D may be TRBD1 or TRBD2 (5 bases each). Germline loops: CDR1 SGHDT, CDR2 YYEEEE. The CDR3 sequence is 15 residues long. Deletions cut 0 bases from V and 5 bases from J, with 14 bases between. CDR3 amino acids: CASSLVGREGETQYF. CDR3 nucleotide sequence: TGTGCCAGCAGCTTGGTCGGGCGAGAGGGGGAGACCCAGTACTTC.

This clonotype was counted at least ten times. The chain is built from TRBV7-2 and TRBJ2-1; 7 nucleotides match TRBD2. J lost 12 bases, V lost 3 bases, and 14 bases had no gene match. The CDR3 loop spans 15 amino acids. CDR1 and CDR2 (germline): SGHTA, FQGNSA. The CDR3 bases are TGTGCCAGCAGCTTGGGCGGGGGTTTGGCTTTAGGGCAGTTCTTC. Translated: CASSLGGGLALGQFF.

This chain links TRBV5-6 with TRBJ2-7; possible D gene TRBD2, 6 bases. V was clipped by 4 bases and J by 4 bases, with 27 bases between them. This CDR3 is built from 18 residues. Germline V gene data show CDR1 as SGHDT and CDR2 as YYEEEE. CDR3 nucleotide sequence: TGTGCCAGCAGCCTCAGGGAGGCTCCATTGGAGAGACTTTACGAGCAGTACTTC. Its protein is CASSLREAPLERLYEQYF.

This rearrangement joins TRBV20-1 to TRBJ1-1; no clear D gene. Germline assignment: CDR1 DFQATT and CDR2 SNEGSKA (reference sequence). The CDR3 is made up of 13 amino acids. Between the trimmed V and J ends, which lost 3 bases and 0 bases, there was a span of 8 bases. The CDR3 DNA follows: TGCAGTGCTAGGTTTGGGTTGAACACTGAAGCTTTCTTT. This sequence encodes CSARFGLNTEAFF.

This clonotype was seen a handful of times. The rearrangement links TRBV27 to TRBJ2-1, with 10 bases fitting TRBD2. CDR1 is MNHEY, CDR2 SMNVEV, per germline (reference sequence). Trimming removed 5 bases from V and 6 bases from J; junction bases left unmatched: 7. There are 15 residues in the CDR3. Here the CDR3 DNA reads TGTGCCAGCAGTAGATCTAGCGGGGGTTCCAATGAGCAGTTCTTC. Its protein product is CASSRSSGGSNEQFF.

This rearrangement joins TRBV2 to TRBJ1-5, with TRBD1 as a possible D gene (5 bases). The CDR3 consists of 15 residues. Germline-derived CDR1 and CDR2 are SNHLY and FYNNEI. The V gene lost 4 bases and the J gene lost 1 base, with 11 bases spanning the gap. The CDR3 nucleotides read TGTGCCAGCAGTGCGCAGGGCGAGAGCAATCAGCCCCAGCATTTT. Encoded protein: CASSAQGESNQPQHF. Complete variable domain (other parts from reference TRBV2 and TRBJ1-5): EPEVTQTPSHQVTQMGQEVILRCVPISNHLYFYWYRQILGQKVEFLVSFYNNEISEKSEIFDDQFSVERPDGSNFTLKIRSTKLEDSAMYFCASSAQGESNQPQHFGDGTRLSIL.

This clonotype was counted at least ten times. CDR3 DNA: TGCAGTGCTAGATCGGCTCAGTTTGGGCTGGATACGCAGTATTTT. It yields the protein CSARSAQFGLDTQYF. The chain recombines TRBV20-1 with TRBJ2-3; the D is unclear. Trimming pared 2 bases from V and 6 bases from J, leaving 18 bases between. The CDR3 consists of 15 residues. Germline values: CDR1 DFQATT, CDR2 SNEGSKA (reference sequence).

This clonotype was recorded at least ten times. The genes are TRBV7-2 and TRBJ2-7, with 7 bases aligning to TRBD1. Germline-derived CDR1 and CDR2 are SGHTA and FQGNSA. J was trimmed by 7 bases and V by 0 bases; bases with no gene match: 6. The CDR3 has 14 residues. CDR3 DNA: TGTGCCAGCAGCTTAGCTGGGACAGCCTCAGAGCAGTACTTC. Translating it yields CASSLAGTASEQYF. Combining the CDR3 with reference TRBV7-2 and TRBJ2-7 gives the whole variable domain GAGVSQSPSNKVTEKGKDVELRCDPISGHTALYWYRQSLGQGLEFLIYFQGNSAPDKSGLPSDRFSAERTGGSVSTLTIQRTQQEDSAVYLCASSLAGTASEQYFGPGTRLTVT.

This clonotype was picked up many times. V gene TRBV19 combines with J gene TRBJ2-1; D not resolved. Germline CDR1 and CDR2: LNHDA and SQIVND (reference sequence). V lost 1 base, J lost 3 bases, and 4 bases lay in between. This CDR3 has 13 amino acids. The CDR3 DNA is TGTGCCAGTAGTATAGCGGACTACAATGAGCAGTTCTTC. Its translation: CASSIADYNEQFF.

This chain links TRBV25-1 with TRBJ2-7, with 9 bases aligning to TRBD2. V lost 3 bases, J lost 3 bases, and 3 bases stayed unmatched. The CDR3 length is 14 residues. In germline, CDR1 is MGHDK, CDR2 SYGVNS. CDR3 DNA sequence: TGTGCCAGCAGTGAGCGGGGGGGCATCTACGAGCAGTACTTC. This translates into CASSERGGIYEQYF.

The table lists this clonotype with a few counts. The chain carries TRBV28 and TRBJ1-6, with D unresolved. The CDR3 contains 11 residues. V was trimmed by 2 bases and J by 12 bases, leaving 5 bases between them. Germline values: CDR1 MDHEN, CDR2 SYDVKM. Written as DNA, the CDR3 is TGTGCCAGCAGTTTAGAGGGACCCCTCCACTTT. Encoded protein: CASSLEGPLHF.